The entry below gives a single T cell receptor (beta chain) sequence along with its context. Its target is unknown. These data belong to a study of shared clonotypes between healthy human individuals. Method: immunoSEQ multiplex PCR; TCRdb's copy keeps in-frame clones and lacks some. This sample has about 110,000 clones; 68% occur once, and the top ten carry approximately 24%. Study conclusions and caveats: Naive subsets generally exceeded memory subsets in estimated richness. For sorted subsets, rarefaction showed incomplete sequencing despite large depth. Naive CD4 clonotypes were shared across a handful of donors at 4.5% to 6.5%.

CD8 memory pooled CD45RO+ cells and CCR7-negative CD45RA+ TemRA cells. Sequenced input: memory CD8+ T cells sorted from blood. As to subset: CD45RO+ cells pooled with CCR7-negative TemRA cells. This TCR came from a woman younger than 45 in good health.

In nucleotides, the CDR3 is TGTGCCAGCAGTGACCCACCGAATTACGAGCAGTACTTC. Translation gives CASSDPPNYEQYF. The chain couples TRBV6-4 to TRBJ2-7; no definite D call. V was clipped by 2 bases and J by 4 bases, with 9 bases between them. The CDR3 sequence is 13 residues long. Germline CDR1 and CDR2: MRHNA and SNTAGT.